This T cell receptor beta chain was found in a study of blood T cell repertoires in COVID-19 (dated by TCRdb to the early 2020s). In terms of the full investigation: Samples from collaborators originated in the United States, Italy and Spain and spanned both the acute and convalescent phases of COVID-19. The repertoires were released in a freely available public database meant as a resource for research on the immune response to SARS-CoV-2. Where HLA class I and class II types were available, the types were taken from metadata supplied by the sample provider, not from assay-based typing. Samples were obtained from the ongoing ImmuneRACE study (first 160 participants) and from some 1,200 subjects provided by 6 global collaborators. A de-identified subject ID, COVID-19 status, age in years and sex were almost always included in the sample metadata. The prospective study material was composed of cDNA or gDNA derived from T cells, B-cell-depleted T cells, or PBMCs. Deeply sampled blood TCRbeta repertoires from subjects exposed to, actively infected with, or recovered from COVID-19 were included in the dataset.

As for this clone: The target of this receptor is not known. No base qualities exist here, and no much larger clone lies one base off it.

Trimming takes 4 bases from V and 7 bases from J, and the germline ends sit 29 bases apart. The germline V gene supplies CDR1 MDHEN and CDR2 SYDVKM. The cysteine opens and the phenylalanine closes a CDR3 of 18 amino acids. Just the 54-base CDR3 DNA is kept, in frame starting at base 1. Results and caveats for the whole study, not just this receptor: The amount of clinical and demographic metadata varied by source and participant and was provided uncurated.

TCRbeta CDR3 regions were amplified from genomic DNA by means of the immunoSEQ Assay, a bias-controlled multiplex PCR. Under the source paper's analysis protocol: The number of nucleated cells in each sample was estimated from the amplification of reference gene primers within the assay. To quantify the absolute abundance of each unique TCRbeta CDR3 rearrangement, sequence reads were collapsed and filtered. For each sample, productive Simpson clonality was calculated as the square root of Simpson's diversity index over productive rearrangements. Held by TCRdb, this immuneACCESS table contains in-frame sequences only and omits some clones. Under half of the omission traces to an unresolved V gene where checked; the cause of the rest is unknown. The V and J calls and clone size come from that table; D and trimming were worked out from the DNA. For this sample the table gives roughly 230,000 clones, of which over 80% were detected only once. Around 5.9% of the sample comes from the top ten.

The collaborating institutions used their own protocols to collect whole blood in K2EDTA tubes. For TCRbeta analysis, collaborators shipped samples in one of three forms: frozen whole blood, isolated PBMCs, or DNA extracted from either of those sample types. The chain joins TRBV28 to TRBJ2-7, and possibly TRBD2, on 6 matching bases. This receptor was obtained from a human donor in a cohort sampled during active COVID-19. The sequencing input was peripheral blood. The CDR3 is CASSSSRGLGTLELEQYF. The DNA sequence is TGTGCCAGCAGTTCGAGTCGGGGCCTTGGGACTTTAGAGTTGGAGCAGTACTTC.